This TCR beta chain originates from a study of OX40 agonist ivuxolimab in advanced cancers. Study outcomes and limitations: Partial responders at 0.1-3.0 mg/kg had among the lowest clonal expansion.

TCRdb keeps only in-frame clones here, not all; method: immunoSEQ multiplex PCR. The sample holds 95,000 to 120,000 clones; approximately 90% are singletons and the top ten take 0.66%. On this clone: Its antigen is as yet unknown.

The specimen was CD4+ or CD8+ T cells sorted from blood, collected in a trial of the OX40 agonist ivuxolimab. This sequence originates from an adult with an advanced solid tumor such as melanoma, head and neck, liver or kidney cancer.

CDR3 sequence: CASSMSGTGTDTQYF. The CDR3 coding sequence is TGCGCCAGCAGCATGTCTGGGACGGGCACAGATACGCAGTATTTT. The J gene is TRBJ2-3, the V gene TRBV5-1; D might be TRBD1 or TRBD2, each matching 5 bases. V lost 4 bases to trimming and J lost 1 base, with 13 bases between them. CDR3 length equals 15 residues. Looked up from germline, CDR1 is SGHRS and CDR2 is YFSETQ. The full variable domain, with the rest looked up from reference TRBV5-1 and TRBJ2-3, is KAGVTQTPRYLIKTRGQQVTLSCSPISGHRSVSWYQQTPGQGLQFLFEYFSETQRNKGNFPGRFSGRQFSNSRSEMNVSTLELGDSALYLCASSMSGTGTDTQYFGPGTRLTVL.